This paragraph covers one T cell receptor beta chain sequence. The antigen remains unidentified. The source of the sample is a study of metastatic and nonmetastatic thyroid tumors. Study details: A comparison of repertoires was made across blood and tumor or nodule tissue from malignant and benign thyroid patients.

The CDR3 is 12 amino acids. The germline gives CDR1 MDHEN, CDR2 SYDVKM. The V and J ends lost 5 bases and 2 bases respectively, with 6 bases between them. Original processing methods: Building a distant-metastasis classifier for papillary thyroid cancer drew on CDR3 differences across clinicopathological groups. TCRdb re-processed the PCR reads through MiXCR. For this entry, the V and J calls and clone size follow TCRdb and not the study's own pipeline. Among fewer than 40,000 clones listed, about 45% were seen once. General study results and limits: Compared with benign nodules, malignant thyroid tumors were reported to have significantly higher TCR beta diversity in both blood and tumor.

Thyroid surgery took place with no prior treatment in any patient. Sequencing was done on a sample of tumor tissue. The J gene is TRBJ2-5, the V gene TRBV28; D remains ambiguous. The sequence derives from a male donor with papillary thyroid cancer or a benign thyroid nodule (not recorded which). Some clones in this sample may be carry-over from other donors' samples. CDR3 nucleotide sequence: TGTGCCAGCAGTCAGATACAAGAGACCCAGTACTTC. Protein sequence: CASSQIQETQYF.